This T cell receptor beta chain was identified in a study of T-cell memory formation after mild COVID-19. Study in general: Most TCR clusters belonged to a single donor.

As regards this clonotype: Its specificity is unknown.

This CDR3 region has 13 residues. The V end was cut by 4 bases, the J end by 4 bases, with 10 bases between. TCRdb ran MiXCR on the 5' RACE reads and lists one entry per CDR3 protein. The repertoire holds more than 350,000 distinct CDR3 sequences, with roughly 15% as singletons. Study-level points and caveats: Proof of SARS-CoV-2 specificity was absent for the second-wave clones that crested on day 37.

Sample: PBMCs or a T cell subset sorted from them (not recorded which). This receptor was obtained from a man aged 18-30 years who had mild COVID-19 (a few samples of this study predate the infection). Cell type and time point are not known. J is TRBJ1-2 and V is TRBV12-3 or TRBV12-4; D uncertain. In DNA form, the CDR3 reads TGTGCCAGCAGTTCGACACTGGGCTATGGCTACACCTTC. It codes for CASSSTLGYGYTF.